This T cell receptor beta chain was retrieved from a study of tumor-infiltrating lymphocytes in oesophageal squamous cell carcinoma. In TCRdb, the PCR reads were re-called with MiXCR into one record per CDR3 protein. This sample has 15,000 to 20,000 distinct CDR3 sequences; around 40% occur once, and the top ten carry approximately 18%. This clonotype has ten or more counts. The TCR comes from a female donor with esophageal squamous cell carcinoma. Material for sequencing was normal esophageal tissue next to the tumor.

Written as DNA, the CDR3 is TGTGCCAGCAGCTTTAAGGGAGCCAAAAACATTCAGTACTTC. Translation: CASSFKGAKNIQYF. The rearrangement joins TRBV11-2 to TRBJ2-4; D uncertain. CDR1 and CDR2 (germline): SGHAT, FQNNGV. V dropped 3 bases and J dropped 0 bases, with 6 bases sitting between them. The CDR3 spans 14 residues.